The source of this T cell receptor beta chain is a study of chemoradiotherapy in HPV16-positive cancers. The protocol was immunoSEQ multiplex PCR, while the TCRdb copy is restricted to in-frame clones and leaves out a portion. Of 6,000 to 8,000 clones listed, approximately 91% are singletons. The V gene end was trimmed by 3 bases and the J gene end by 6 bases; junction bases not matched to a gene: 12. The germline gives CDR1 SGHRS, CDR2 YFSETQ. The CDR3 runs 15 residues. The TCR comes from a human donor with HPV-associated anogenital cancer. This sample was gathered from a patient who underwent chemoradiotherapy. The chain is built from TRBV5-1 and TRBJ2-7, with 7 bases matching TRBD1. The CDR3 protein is CASSSRQGVLREQYF. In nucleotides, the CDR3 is TGCGCCAGCAGCTCCCGACAGGGTGTCCTCCGCGAGCAGTACTTC.